The 30 T cell receptor beta chains presented below share a single source sample, sequenced in a study of T cells in localized non-small cell lung cancer. Here immunoSEQ multiplex PCR was the method, and the copy in TCRdb shows in-frame clones only, minus some. Of tens of thousands of clones detected, 80% appear once; the ten largest clones hold 7.5% to 10%. The source was peripheral blood, collected before any cancer treatment. The receptor set was obtained from a female donor of 60 years or more with stage I lung adenocarcinoma.

As regards this clone: The sample holds other DNA sequences that translate to the same CDR3. The chain links TRBV25-1 to TRBJ1-1; unclear D gene. Germline-derived CDR1 and CDR2 are MGHDK and SYGVNS. The CDR3 extends over 12 amino acids. V shed 4 bases and J shed 5 bases, with 8 bases lying between them. CDR3 residues: CASSGLGTEAFF. CDR3 DNA: TGTGCCAGCAGTGGGCTTGGAACTGAAGCTTTCTTT.

The chain recombines TRBV19 with TRBJ2-1; D may be TRBD1 (6 bases). Germline V lookup: CDR1 LNHDA, CDR2 SQIVND (reference sequence). Trimming took 5 bases from V and 6 from J, leaving 8 bases between them. The CDR3 has 12 residues. CDR3 nucleotides: TGTGCCAGTAGTTGGACAGCCAATGAGCAGTTCTTC. Amino acid sequence: CASSWTANEQFF.

The genes are TRBV4-3 and TRBJ1-1; D unresolved. This CDR3 is built from 14 residues. Trimming cost V 2 bases and J 4 bases, with 11 bases left between them. The germline V gene has CDR1 LGHNA and CDR2 YSLEER. CDR3 DNA: TGCGCCAGCAGCCAATTCCTCTCAGGCACTGAAGCTTTCTTT. It specifies CASSQFLSGTEAFF.

The V and J genes are TRBV6-4 and TRBJ2-5; 10 positions match TRBD2. Germline V gene data show CDR1 as MRHNA and CDR2 as SNTAGT. Germline trimming cut 4 bases from V and 2 bases from J; bases unmatched to any gene: 7. The CDR3 has 16 residues. CDR3 in DNA: TGTGCCAGCAGTGGGGTTAGCGGGGGGCTGCAAGAGACCCAGTACTTC. Its protein product is CASSGVSGGLQETQYF.

The J gene is TRBJ2-1, the V gene TRBV7-8, with TRBD1 identical over 7 bases. V shed 3 bases and J 8 bases; nucleotides not matched to a gene: 7. The V gene's germline CDR1 is SGHVS and CDR2 FQNEAQ. The CDR3 has 14 residues. The CDR3 spells CASSFRSTGHEQFF. The CDR3 DNA reads TGTGCCAGCAGCTTCAGATCGACAGGGCATGAGCAGTTCTTC.

The chain recombines TRBV7-7 with TRBJ2-1; tentatively, D is TRBD1 or TRBD2 (5 bases each). CDR1 and CDR2 from the germline V gene are SSHAT and FNYEAQ (reference sequence). The germline V and J ends were trimmed by 1 base and 5 bases, with 9 bases remaining between them. The CDR3 has 14 residues. Here the CDR3 reads CASSLEGRNNEQFF. The CDR3 region has the DNA TGTGCCAGCAGCTTAGAGGGGAGAAACAATGAGCAGTTCTTC.

V and J are TRBV29-1 and TRBJ2-7, with D tentatively TRBD2 (7 bases). V gave up 7 bases and J gave up 3 bases, with 13 bases separating them. The CDR3 extends over 12 amino acids. CDR1 and CDR2 (germline): SQVTM, ANQGSEA. The CDR3 here is CSAGEGDYEQYF. CDR3 DNA: TGCAGCGCCGGGGAGGGGGACTACGAGCAGTACTTC.

This clone was observed a handful of times. This chain connects TRBV4-2 to TRBJ1-2; D is ambiguous. This CDR3 is built from 16 residues. The ends were cut back, 4 bases at V and 4 bases at J, with 19 bases in the middle. Per germline, CDR1 LGHNA and CDR2 YNFKEQ. CDR3 DNA sequence: TGTGCCAGCAGCCCCGAGGCTCTGGGTGCTCTCTATGGCTACACCTTC. Translating gives CASSPEALGALYGYTF.

This clone turned up a few times. This sequence joins TRBV30 and TRBJ1-1; D gene ambiguous. V lost 0 bases, J lost 1 base, and 9 bases lay in between. Germline V CDR1 and CDR2: GTSNPN, SVGIG (reference sequence). The CDR3 contains 14 residues. CDR3 bases: TGTGCCTGGAGTGTGGTTCTACGGAACACTGAAGCTTTCTTT. Protein: CAWSVVLRNTEAFF.

The chain's CDR3 is CASGTGGWNTEAFF. The CDR3 region has the DNA TGTGCCAGCGGGACAGGGGGCTGGAACACTGAAGCTTTCTTT. V usage is TRBV28 and J usage is TRBJ1-1; 12 bases fit TRBD1. The CDR3 consists of 14 residues. The ends lost 8 bases at V and 1 base at J; junction bases unmatched: 2. The germline gives CDR1 MDHEN, CDR2 SYDVKM.

This clone was seen more than once but under ten times. The chain recombines TRBV5-4 with TRBJ1-1; no clear D. The CDR3 extends over 14 amino acids. Per the germline V gene, CDR1 is SGHNT and CDR2 is YYREEE (reference sequence). The V and J ends lost 0 bases and 2 bases respectively, with 8 bases between them. The CDR3 coding sequence is TGTGCCAGCAGCTTGGTGACTGTTAACACTGAAGCTTTCTTT. It is translated as CASSLVTVNTEAFF.

The J gene is TRBJ2-3, the V gene TRBV30; 12 bases match TRBD2. V lost 3 bases and J lost 5; bases outside the gene matches: 6. CDR3 size: 15 residues. Germline loops: CDR1 GTSNPN, CDR2 SVGIG (reference sequence). The CDR3 DNA is TGTGCCTGGAGGTCACTAGCGGGGGGCGAAGATACGCAGTATTTT. Translating gives CAWRSLAGGEDTQYF. The full variable domain, completed using reference TRBV30 and TRBJ2-3, is SQTIHQWPATLVQPVGSPLSLECTVEGTSNPNLYWYRQAAGRGLQLLFYSVGIGQISSEVPQNLSASRPQDRQFILSSKKLLLSDSGFYLCAWRSLAGGEDTQYFGPGTRLTVL.

The chain employs TRBV4-3 and TRBJ1-5; D remains ambiguous. The length of the CDR3 is 13 residues. CDR1 LGHNA and CDR2 YSLEER come from the germline V gene. V dropped 0 bases and J dropped 7 bases, with 7 bases sitting between them. The CDR3 region has the DNA TGCGCCAGCAGCCAAGACGGTCGCCAGCCCCAGCATTTT. Protein: CASSQDGRQPQHF.

This sequence joins TRBV9 and TRBJ2-1, with 8 bases lining up with TRBD2. V trimming: 0 bases; J trimming: 6 bases; junction bases outside the gene matches: 5. The CDR3 length is 15 residues. Germline assignment: CDR1 SGDLS and CDR2 YYNGEE. The CDR3 protein is CASSVGAGGLNEQFF. Written as DNA, the CDR3 is TGTGCCAGCAGCGTAGGTGCGGGGGGACTCAATGAGCAGTTCTTC.

V gene TRBV5-1 combines with J gene TRBJ2-2; 8 bases fit TRBD2. V lost 3 bases, J lost 9 bases, and 7 bases stayed unmatched. CDR1 is SGHRS, CDR2 YFSETQ, per germline. The CDR3 runs to 14 residues. The CDR3 DNA follows: TGCGCCAGCAGCTCCGCAGCGGGAGACCGGGAGCTGTTTTTT. Protein product: CASSSAAGDRELFF. The full variable domain, completed using reference TRBV5-1 and TRBJ2-2, is KAGVTQTPRYLIKTRGQQVTLSCSPISGHRSVSWYQQTPGQGLQFLFEYFSETQRNKGNFPGRFSGRQFSNSRSEMNVSTLELGDSALYLCASSSAAGDRELFFGEGSRLTVL.

This clone was counted once. The V and J genes are TRBV6-5 and TRBJ2-5; D is unresolved. Germline CDR1 and CDR2: MNHEY and SVGAGI. V lost 6 bases to trimming and J lost 1 base, with 9 bases between them. The CDR3 totals 13 residues. The CDR3: CASREWVQETQYF. The CDR3 DNA follows: TGTGCCAGCAGAGAGTGGGTCCAAGAGACCCAGTACTTC.

This chain connects TRBV9 to TRBJ2-7, with D uncertain. Trimming took off 0 bases at V and 7 bases at J, with 8 bases between the two ends. The V gene's germline CDR1 is SGDLS and CDR2 YYNGEE. The CDR3 contains 12 residues. CDR3 sequence: CASSVDVGEQYF. Written as DNA, the CDR3 is TGTGCCAGCAGCGTAGATGTCGGGGAGCAGTACTTC.

This chain uses TRBV4-3 with TRBJ1-2; the D gene is possibly TRBD1 (5 bases). V lost 2 bases to trimming and J lost 0 bases, with 10 bases between them. This CDR3 spans 15 amino acids. The germline V gene has CDR1 LGHNA and CDR2 YSLEER. CDR3 in DNA: TGCGCCAGCAGCCAACTCGCGACAGCTAACTATGGCTACACCTTC. Amino acids: CASSQLATANYGYTF.

The chain carries TRBV7-2 and TRBJ2-1, with D possibly being TRBD1 (6 bases). The V gene's germline CDR1 is SGHTA and CDR2 FQGNSA. The V end was cut by 6 bases, the J end by 5 bases, with 17 bases between. The CDR3 contains 15 residues. The CDR3 coding sequence is TGTGCCAGCAGTCGACAGGCAGGTTTCGACAATGAGCAGTTCTTC. This sequence encodes CASSRQAGFDNEQFF.

The rearrangement joins TRBV10-3 to TRBJ1-4; no definite D call. The CDR3 runs 15 residues. Germline lookup yields CDR1 ENHRY and CDR2 SYGVKD. V lost 3 bases, J lost 8 bases, and 16 bases lay in between. The chain's CDR3 is CAISDLTGGGEKLFF. Written as DNA, the CDR3 is TGTGCCATCAGTGATCTAACCGGAGGTGGGGAAAAACTGTTTTTT.

V is TRBV5-1 and J is TRBJ1-3; no clear D. Germline V gene lookup returns CDR1 SGHRS and CDR2 YFSETQ. CDR3 length equals 14 residues. The V end was cut by 2 bases, the J end by 4 bases, with 10 bases between. CDR3 loop: CASSFGDTGNTIYF. In nucleotides, the CDR3 is TGCGCCAGCAGCTTCGGGGATACAGGAAACACCATATATTTT. Full variable domain (outside the CDR3, taken from reference TRBV5-1 and TRBJ1-3): KAGVTQTPRYLIKTRGQQVTLSCSPISGHRSVSWYQQTPGQGLQFLFEYFSETQRNKGNFPGRFSGRQFSNSRSEMNVSTLELGDSALYLCASSFGDTGNTIYFGEGSWLTVV.

This chain connects TRBV6-6 to TRBJ2-3, with D tentatively TRBD2 (5 bases). The V end lost 7 bases, the J end lost 0 bases, and 17 bases lay between the germline ends. In germline, CDR1 is MNHNY, CDR2 SVGAGI (reference sequence). The CDR3 totals 16 residues. CDR3 protein: CASIPSYPYSTDTQYF. The CDR3 DNA reads as TGTGCCAGCATACCTAGCTACCCTTATAGCACAGATACGCAGTATTTT.

V gene TRBV5-1 combines with J gene TRBJ2-5; the match to TRBD2 covers 14 bases. Germline CDR1 SGHRS, CDR2 YFSETQ. V lost 7 bases to trimming and J lost 1 base; unmatched junction nucleotides: 12. The CDR3 runs 18 residues. The CDR3 region is CASCPGTSGGPVQETQYF. CDR3 sequence (DNA): TGCGCCAGCTGCCCCGGGACTAGCGGGGGCCCGGTCCAAGAGACCCAGTACTTC.

A note on this clone: The sample carries other DNA sequences with the same CDR3. The CDR3 bases are TGTGCCTGGAGTGTAGGGCCTGGAGGCTACACCTTC. Its protein product is CAWSVGPGGYTF. V and J are TRBV30 and TRBJ1-2; D is unresolved. This CDR3 is built from 12 residues. CDR1 GTSNPN and CDR2 SVGIG come from the germline V gene (reference sequence). Trimming stripped 0 bases from V and 8 bases from J, with 10 bases between.

This rearrangement joins TRBV30 to TRBJ1-5; D not certain. Germline assignment: CDR1 GTSNPN and CDR2 SVGIG (reference sequence). The V gene lost 3 bases and the J gene lost 7 bases, with 13 bases spanning the gap. The CDR3 has 13 residues. The CDR3 coding sequence is TGTGCCTGGAGCGGAGGGAGCATCCAGCCCCAGCATTTT. It codes for CAWSGGSIQPQHF.

The rearrangement joins TRBV5-4 to TRBJ2-7; TRBD2 is a possible D gene (6 bases). The length of the CDR3 is 15 residues. With 0 bases removed from V and 6 bases from J, the gap between germline ends came to 16 bases. The germline CDR1 and CDR2 sequences are SGHNT and YYREEE (reference sequence). Here the CDR3 reads CASSLAGGNSREQYF. In nucleotides, the CDR3 is TGTGCCAGCAGCTTGGCCGGGGGTAACTCTCGCGAGCAGTACTTC.

The rearrangement links TRBV14 to TRBJ1-1; perhaps TRBD1 as D (5 bases). The germline V and J ends were trimmed by 1 base and 5 bases, with 11 bases remaining between them. Germline CDR1 SGHDN, CDR2 FVKESK. The CDR3 is 14 residues long. CDR3 in amino acids: CASSQGGGGTEAFF. DNA of the CDR3: TGTGCCAGCAGCCAAGGAGGTGGGGGGACTGAAGCTTTCTTT.

V is TRBV19 and J is TRBJ1-2, with a tentative D call TRBD1 (6 bases). CDR3 size: 12 residues. Trimming pared 6 bases from V and 10 bases from J, leaving 15 bases between. Germline CDR1 LNHDA, CDR2 SQIVND (reference sequence). In nucleotides, the CDR3 is TGTGCCAGTAGGATAACAGGGACTCCCTACACCTTC. Residues: CASRITGTPYTF. Combining the CDR3 with reference TRBV19 and TRBJ1-2 gives the whole variable domain DGGITQSPKYLFRKEGQNVTLSCEQNLNHDAMYWYRQDPGQGLRLIYYSQIVNDFQKGDIAEGYSVSREKKESFPLTVTSAQKNPTAFYLCASRITGTPYTFGSGTRLTVV.

The chain links TRBV19 to TRBJ2-7; D may be TRBD1 (5 bases). The V and J ends lost 3 bases and 2 bases respectively, with 14 bases between them. Germline values: CDR1 LNHDA, CDR2 SQIVND (reference sequence). The CDR3 has 15 amino acids. CDR3 DNA: TGTGCCAGTAGTATTGGGTCAGGGCCTACCTACGAGCAGTACTTC. It codes for CASSIGSGPTYEQYF.

This chain joins TRBV5-1 and TRBJ1-1; TRBD1 matches at 7 bases. V shed 4 bases and J 6 bases; nucleotides not matched to a gene: 3. Germline V gives CDR1 SGHRS, CDR2 YFSETQ. There are 12 residues in the CDR3. The CDR3 coding sequence is TGCGCCAGCAGCCCGACAGGGTCTGAAGCTTTCTTT. This gives the protein CASSPTGSEAFF.